The 21 T cell receptor beta chains given below trace back to one sample, sequenced in a study of response to subunit inactivated influenza vaccine. TCRdb re-called the RT-PCR reads through MiXCR, storing one row per CDR3 protein. The data contain around 250,000 distinct CDR3 sequences, over 9% of them singletons. Sequenced here: non-naive T cells sorted from PBMCs, sampled 14 days before vaccination. The source of these receptors is a man aged 50 to 59 who received an inactivated influenza vaccine.

The sample holds many counts of this clonotype. The V gene is TRBV5-1, the J gene TRBJ1-1; no reliable D call. Germline values: CDR1 SGHRS, CDR2 YFSETQ. Trimming stripped 3 bases from V and 5 bases from J, with 14 bases between. This CDR3 is built from 14 residues. DNA for the CDR3: TGCGCCAGCAGCTCGCAGGTCACCGCTACTGAAGCTTTCTTT. It codes for CASSSQVTATEAFF.

The genes are TRBV6-4 and TRBJ1-2; 8 nucleotides align to TRBD1. V lost 5 bases and J lost 4; bases outside the gene matches: 12. CDR3 length equals 16 residues. CDR1 and CDR2 (germline): MRHNA, SNTAGT. This CDR3 reads CASSNLRTGRTYGYTF. The CDR3 nucleotides are TGTGCCAGCAGTAACCTCAGGACAGGGAGGACCTATGGCTACACCTTC.

This clonotype was picked up a small number of times. The junction shows a germline mismatch at one end, possibly a read error. This chain uses TRBV20-1 with TRBJ2-1; D is perhaps TRBD1 (5 bases). This CDR3 region has 16 residues. Germline CDR1 and CDR2: DFQATT and SNEGSKA (reference sequence). CDR3 in DNA: TGCAGTGCTGGAGATCCCAGGGCAGAGAAATACAATGAGCAGTTCTTC. Protein product: CSAGDPRAEKYNEQFF.

This chain connects TRBV7-9 to TRBJ2-2, with TRBD1 identical over 7 bases. The CDR3 loop spans 15 amino acids. Germline V gene data show CDR1 as SEHNR and CDR2 as FQNEAQ (reference sequence). V trimming: 2 bases; J trimming: 4 bases; junction bases outside the gene matches: 4. The DNA for the CDR3 is TGTGCCAGCAGCTTAAGCGCAGGGGGCACCGGGGAGCTGTTTTTT. This translates into CASSLSAGGTGELFF.

This clonotype was counted at least ten times. This chain joins TRBV18 and TRBJ2-1; D is unresolved. The CDR3 covers 12 residues. Germline loops: CDR1 KGHSH, CDR2 LQKENI. Trimming shortened V by 5 bases and J by 9 bases, and 11 bases separated the two germline ends. The CDR3 DNA reads as TGTGCCAGCTCAGGTAGCATAGGTGAGCAGTTCTTC. This codes for CASSGSIGEQFF.

The chain employs TRBV5-1 and TRBJ2-1, with TRBD2 identical over 9 bases. Germline-derived CDR1 and CDR2 are SGHRS and YFSETQ. The trim removed 4 bases at V and 15 bases at J, leaving 8 bases unmatched. This CDR3 comprises 12 residues. This CDR3 is CASSGIAGDRFF. CDR3 nucleotide sequence: TGCGCCAGCAGCGGTATAGCGGGAGACAGGTTCTTC. The full variable domain, completed using reference TRBV5-1 and TRBJ2-1, is KAGVTQTPRYLIKTRGQQVTLSCSPISGHRSVSWYQQTPGQGLQFLFEYFSETQRNKGNFPGRFSGRQFSNSRSEMNVSTLELGDSALYLCASSGIAGDRFFGPGTRLTVL.

The V call is TRBV4-2, the J call TRBJ2-5; D tentatively reads TRBD1 or TRBD2 (5 bases each). The V end lost 0 bases, the J end lost 2 bases, and 10 bases lay between the germline ends. CDR1 is LGHNA, CDR2 YNFKEQ, per germline. The CDR3 is made up of 15 amino acids. CDR3 bases: TGTGCCAGCAGCCAAGATTTGAGGGGTCAAGAGACCCAGTACTTC. It encodes CASSQDLRGQETQYF.

This clonotype occurred a few times. The rearrangement uses TRBV10-3 and TRBJ2-7; weak D call: TRBD1 (6 bases). Trimming took 8 bases from V and 4 from J, leaving 9 bases between them. The CDR3 runs 11 residues. Germline assignment: CDR1 ENHRY and CDR2 SYGVKD. The CDR3 DNA sequence: TGTGCCATCCGGGACATTTACGAGCAGTACTTC. Translation: CAIRDIYEQYF.

The J gene is TRBJ2-2, the V gene TRBV4-3, with unresolved D. Between the trimmed V and J ends, which lost 0 bases and 2 bases, there was a span of 13 bases. The CDR3 has 17 residues. Germline V gives CDR1 LGHNA, CDR2 YSLEER. The CDR3 here is CASSQDLSVANTGELFF. The CDR3, as DNA: TGCGCCAGCAGCCAAGATCTGTCGGTAGCTAACACCGGGGAGCTGTTTTTT.

In its sample, this clonotype was seen a few times. The V and J genes are TRBV7-2 and TRBJ2-6, with D possibly being TRBD1 (6 bases). Trimming took off 0 bases at V and 3 bases at J, with 6 bases between the two ends. The CDR3 consists of 15 residues. From germline, CDR1 is SGHTA and CDR2 FQGNSA. The chain's CDR3 is CASSLARGGANVLTF. The CDR3 DNA follows: TGTGCCAGCAGCTTAGCCAGGGGTGGGGCCAACGTCCTGACTTTC. Full variable domain (remainder filled in from reference TRBV7-2 and TRBJ2-6): GAGVSQSPSNKVTEKGKDVELRCDPISGHTALYWYRQSLGQGLEFLIYFQGNSAPDKSGLPSDRFSAERTGGSVSTLTIQRTQQEDSAVYLCASSLARGGANVLTFGAGSRLTVL.

This sequence joins TRBV3-1 and TRBJ1-2; 9 bases are shared with TRBD1. V was pared by 4 bases and J by 3 bases, with 6 bases of the junction left unmatched. In germline, CDR1 is LGHDT, CDR2 YNNKEL (reference sequence). The CDR3 is 15 residues long. In DNA, the CDR3 is TGTGCCAGCAGCCCAACCCGGACAGGGGACTATGGCTACACCTTC. This translates into CASSPTRTGDYGYTF. Variable domain in full (rest from reference TRBV3-1 and TRBJ1-2): DTAVSQTPKYLVTQMGNDKSIKCEQNLGHDTMYWYKQDSKKFLKIMFSYNNKELIINETVPNRFSPKSPDKAHLNLHINSLELGDSAVYFCASSPTRTGDYGYTFGSGTRLTVV.

The chain employs TRBV29-1 and TRBJ2-4; D is undetermined. CDR1 and CDR2 (germline): SQVTM, ANQGSEA. Trimming shortened V by 4 bases and J by 0 bases, and 7 bases separated the two germline ends. This CDR3 is 13 amino acids long. DNA for the CDR3: TGCAGCGTTGCGACAAAAGCCAAAAACATTCAGTACTTC. Translating gives CSVATKAKNIQYF.

This clonotype was found a few times. J is TRBJ1-2 and V is TRBV10-3; the D gene is possibly TRBD1 (6 bases). The CDR3 loop spans 12 amino acids. V lost 8 bases and J 8 bases, leaving 15 bases between the germline ends. Germline CDR1 ENHRY, CDR2 SYGVKD. The CDR3 loop reads CAIGRQASGYTF. The CDR3 region has the DNA TGTGCCATCGGGAGACAGGCGTCAGGCTACACCTTC.

The V and J genes are TRBV12-3 or TRBV12-4 and TRBJ2-2; TRBD1 agrees at 8 bases. The trim removed 6 bases at V and 8 bases at J, leaving 8 bases unmatched. CDR3 length equals 14 residues. CDR3 coding DNA: TGTGCCAGCAGGATGGACAGGGTCTCTGGGGAGCTGTTTTTT. Protein: CASRMDRVSGELFF.

The V call is TRBV12-3 or TRBV12-4, the J call TRBJ1-5, with a tentative D call TRBD1 (5 bases). CDR3 size: 14 residues. V dropped 5 bases and J dropped 11 bases, with 19 bases sitting between them. CDR3: CASSTGLNQDAQHF. The DNA of the CDR3 is TGTGCCAGCAGTACGGGACTGAACCAGGATGCCCAGCATTTT.

The chain joins TRBV28 to TRBJ1-2, with D perhaps TRBD1 (5 bases). The CDR3 sequence is 13 residues long. V was cut by 6 bases and J by 1 base, with 9 bases left in between. The germline CDR1 and CDR2 sequences are MDHEN and SYDVKM. The CDR3 DNA reads as TGTGCCAGCAGCATGACAGTTAACTATGGCTACACCTTC. Translated, it gives CASSMTVNYGYTF.

This clonotype showed up just a few times. The chain has TRBV6-5 and TRBJ1-5; TRBD1 might be the D (5 bases). CDR1 and CDR2 (germline): MNHEY, SVGAGI. The germline V and J ends were trimmed by 0 bases and 2 bases, with 5 bases remaining between them. The CDR3 sequence is 14 residues long. The CDR3 DNA sequence: TGTGCCAGCAGTTACTCGACAGGCAATCAGCCCCAGCATTTT. The encoded protein is CASSYSTGNQPQHF.

The chain links TRBV9 to TRBJ2-2, with D unclear. Per germline, CDR1 SGDLS and CDR2 YYNGEE. The CDR3 covers 15 residues. Trimming left V 0 bases short and J 1 base short, with 7 bases between. The CDR3 DNA reads TGTGCCAGCAGCGTAGGTCAGGAGAACACCGGGGAGCTGTTTTTT. It specifies CASSVGQENTGELFF.

This clonotype was seen more than once but under ten times. J is TRBJ2-5 and V is TRBV4-2; tentatively, D is TRBD1 or TRBD2 (7 bases each). V was trimmed by 2 bases and J by 1 base, leaving 20 bases between them. CDR3 length: 18 amino acids. Germline CDR1 is LGHNA and CDR2 is YNFKEQ. In DNA, the CDR3 is TGTGCCAGCAGCCAAATTAGGGGGCAGGGGGGGAGCCAAGAGACCCAGTACTTC. Translating it yields CASSQIRGQGGSQETQYF.

This clonotype was counted between two and nine times. The rearrangement links TRBV5-6 to TRBJ2-7; TRBD1 might be the D (6 bases). V lost 2 bases to trimming and J lost 0 bases, with 12 bases between them. The CDR3 length is 15 residues. Germline V CDR1 and CDR2: SGHDT, YYEEEE. CDR3 DNA sequence: TGTGCCAGCAGCTTCAGGCAGGGGCTCTCCTACGAGCAGTACTTC. This codes for CASSFRQGLSYEQYF.

This clonotype was seen a handful of times. The genes are TRBV4-3 and TRBJ2-1, with 8 positions matching TRBD2. J lost 2 bases, V lost 1 base, and 4 bases had no gene match. The germline CDR1 and CDR2 sequences are LGHNA and YSLEER. This CDR3 has 16 amino acids. CDR3 protein: CASSQVAGGPYNEQFF. The CDR3 DNA reads TGCGCCAGCAGCCAAGTGGCGGGAGGCCCCTACAATGAGCAGTTCTTC.